Detailed here is one TCR beta chain. Preparation of the TCRbeta library was carried out with unique molecular identifiers. MiXCR was run by TCRdb on the PCR reads, yielding one entry per CDR3 protein. The sample yields nearly 400,000 distinct CDR3 sequences, over 20% seen once. This record belongs to a study of T-cell reconstitution after alpha-beta-depleted transplantation in children. Material: PBMCs from the stem cell graft donor, obtained from the stem cell graft. The clonotype comes from a human donor who donated a stem cell graft to a child with acute myeloid leukemia.

DNA for the CDR3: TGTGCCAGCGGTGGGGTTAGCTATGGCTACACCTTC. Protein: CASGGVSYGYTF. The chain links TRBV6-5 to TRBJ1-2; D is ambiguous. CDR3 length equals 12 residues. The V end lost 8 bases, the J end lost 4 bases, and 11 bases lay between the germline ends. CDR1 is MNHEY, CDR2 SVGAGI, per germline.